This passage covers 31 T cell receptor beta chains from one sample sequenced in a study of T cells in Graves' hyperthyroidism and ophthalmopathy. Amplification targeted TCR beta CDR3 regions from RNA transcripts. HTBI primers were employed in a first-round RT-PCR of the TCR CDR3. Via MiXCR, TCRdb re-called the multiplex PCR reads, giving one row per CDR3 protein. The sample shows 480,000 or so distinct CDR3 sequences, 40% to 50% of them seen only once. Sequencing was carried out using peripheral blood or thyroid tissue (not recorded which). All receptors derive from an adult woman with Graves' disease, either hyperthyroidism or ophthalmopathy (not recorded which).

V and J are TRBV6-1 and TRBJ1-4, with 7 nucleotides matching TRBD1. CDR3 size: 15 residues. V shed 8 bases and J 4 bases; nucleotides not matched to a gene: 10. CDR1 MNHNS and CDR2 SASEGT come from the germline V gene. As DNA, the CDR3 is TGTGCCAGCTTGAATTCCGGGACAGATAATGAAAAACTGTTTTTT. Amino acids: CASLNSGTDNEKLFF.

This clonotype was counted a single time. The chain has TRBV11-2 and TRBJ1-2; 8 bases align to TRBD1. The V segment lost 5 bases and the J segment 6 bases; nucleotides outside the gene matches: 8. This CDR3 contains 14 residues. The germline V gene encodes CDR1 SGHAT and CDR2 FQNNGV. The CDR3 DNA is TGTGCCAGCAGCCTCACGGGACAGGTTCATGGCTACACCTTC. Its translation is CASSLTGQVHGYTF.

V and J are TRBV20-1 and TRBJ2-5; D unclear. The ends were cut back, 2 bases at V and 0 bases at J, with 16 bases in the middle. Germline V gene lookup returns CDR1 DFQATT and CDR2 SNEGSKA (reference sequence). The CDR3 is 16 amino acids. CDR3 coding DNA: TGCAGTGCTAGACAAACAGAGGCTACGTACCAAGAGACCCAGTACTTC. Its translation is CSARQTEATYQETQYF.

V gene TRBV24-1 combines with J gene TRBJ2-2, with TRBD2 as a possible D gene (5 bases). The V gene lost 2 bases and the J gene lost 6 bases, with 12 bases spanning the gap. This CDR3 is built from 15 residues. Germline V gene lookup returns CDR1 KGHDR and CDR2 SFDVKD. The CDR3 bases are TGTGCCACCAGTGATTCCGGGGTGAGCGCCGGGGAGCTGTTTTTT. It translates to CATSDSGVSAGELFF.

The V gene is TRBV29-1, the J gene TRBJ2-7, with 8 nucleotides matching TRBD2. The junction had 3 bases not matched to a gene; V was cut back by 8 bases and J by 0 bases. The germline V gene has CDR1 SQVTM and CDR2 ANQGSEA. The CDR3 is 12 amino acids. The CDR3 nucleotides are TGCAGCAGAAGCGGGAGCTCCTACGAGCAGTACTTC. Amino acid sequence: CSRSGSSYEQYF.

The rearrangement uses TRBV25-1 and TRBJ1-3; D gene ambiguous. Germline V gene sequence: CDR1 MGHDK, CDR2 SYGVNS. The CDR3 contains 13 residues. With 3 bases removed from V and 9 bases from J, the gap between germline ends came to 12 bases. The CDR3 protein is CASSEFNFGTIYF. Here the CDR3 DNA reads TGTGCCAGCAGTGAGTTTAATTTCGGCACCATATATTTT.

The chain has TRBV7-9 and TRBJ1-3; no reliable D call. Deletions cut 2 bases from V and 2 bases from J, with 10 bases between. The CDR3 extends over 15 amino acids. Germline V gives CDR1 SEHNR, CDR2 FQNEAQ (reference sequence). In nucleotides, the CDR3 is TGTGCCAGCAGCTTATTTGAGAACACTGGAAACACCATATATTTT. This sequence encodes CASSLFENTGNTIYF.

The rearrangement uses TRBV6-1 and TRBJ1-6, with D unresolved. Germline V gene data show CDR1 as MNHNS and CDR2 as SASEGT. This CDR3 contains 14 residues. Trimming took off 5 bases at V and 10 bases at J, with 15 bases between the two ends. The CDR3 protein is CASSPETWSSPLHF. CDR3 DNA sequence: TGTGCCAGCAGTCCCGAGACCTGGAGCTCACCCCTCCACTTT.

This clonotype was counted ten times or more. The junction shows a germline mismatch at one end, possibly a read error. The chain is built from TRBV6-1 and TRBJ1-5; D might be TRBD1 (5 bases). The CDR3 has 15 residues. In germline, CDR1 is MNHNS, CDR2 SASEGT. CDR3 amino acids: CASSEGRGSNQPQHF. As DNA, the CDR3 is TGTGCCAGCAGCGAAGGGAGGGGAAGCAATCAGCCCCAGCATTTT.

The rearrangement links TRBV19 to TRBJ1-2, with a weak D call TRBD1 (5 bases). This CDR3 comprises 18 residues. Looked up from germline, CDR1 is LNHDA and CDR2 is SQIVND (reference sequence). V shed 5 bases and J shed 0 bases, with 22 bases lying between them. CDR3 sequence (DNA): TGTGCCAGTAGTGCAGAGGACATTATCGGAGTAACTAACTATGGCTACACCTTC. Protein sequence: CASSAEDIIGVTNYGYTF.

This clonotype was observed a handful of times. At one end, the junction sequence differs from germline, possibly due to a read error. This chain uses TRBV10-2 with TRBJ1-2; tentative D call: TRBD1 (5 bases). Germline V CDR1 and CDR2: WSHSY, SAAADI. CDR3 length: 17 amino acids. The CDR3 spells CASSQVLVGVGRGGYTF. DNA of the CDR3: TGTGCCAGCAGCCAAGTTTTGGTGGGGGTTGGCCGAGGAGGCTACACCTTC.

Many counts were recorded for this clonotype. V is TRBV11-2 and J is TRBJ2-5, with no clear D. V was pared by 4 bases and J by 4 bases, with 22 bases between. The CDR3 totals 17 residues. The germline V gene encodes CDR1 SGHAT and CDR2 FQNNGV. Written as DNA, the CDR3 is TGTGCCAGCAGCTCTCTCCACCGACTGGCGGCAATAGAGACCCAGTACTTC. As protein: CASSSLHRLAAIETQYF.

This clonotype has a handful of counts. A much larger clone is a single base away; this may be a read error. V gene TRBV6-1 combines with J gene TRBJ2-2; D unclear. This CDR3 comprises 14 residues. Deletions cut 7 bases from V and 1 base from J, with 10 bases between. CDR1 and CDR2 (germline): MNHNS, SASEGT. The CDR3 bases are TGTGCCAGCACCTTTTCCGGGAACACCGGGGAGCTGTTTTTT. This gives the protein CASTFSGNTGELFF.

As to this clonotype: Its ends do not fully match the called genes, so a read error is possible. The CDR3 region is CASSGSPGTGSSYEQYF. Here the CDR3 DNA reads TGTGCCAGCAGTGGCAGCCCCGGGACGGGGAGCTCCTACGAGCAGTACTTC. The chain employs TRBV5-1 and TRBJ2-7, with D perhaps matching TRBD1 or TRBD2 (5 bases each). The CDR3 consists of 17 residues. CDR1 SGHRS and CDR2 YFSETQ come from the germline V gene.

This clonotype has just a few counts. At one end, the junction sequence differs from germline, possibly due to a read error. The chain has TRBV24-1 and TRBJ2-7; 12 nucleotides match TRBD2. Per germline, CDR1 KGHDR and CDR2 SFDVKD. The CDR3 sequence is 15 residues long. This chain's CDR3 is CASSSRTSGIYEQYF. The CDR3 coding sequence is TGTGCCAGCAGTTCGCGGACTAGCGGGATCTACGAGCAGTACTTC.

This clonotype has ten or more counts. The chain employs TRBV19 and TRBJ1-1; no definite D call. Trimming took 1 base from V and 0 from J, leaving 3 bases between them. Germline V gene data show CDR1 as LNHDA and CDR2 as SQIVND (reference sequence). This CDR3 region has 13 residues. In DNA form, the CDR3 reads TGTGCCAGTAGTATAGGCGTGAACACTGAAGCTTTCTTT. Residues: CASSIGVNTEAFF.

The chain couples TRBV29-1 to TRBJ2-7; TRBD1 matches at 7 bases. This CDR3 has 13 amino acids. Germline V gene sequence: CDR1 SQVTM, CDR2 ANQGSEA. J gave up 3 bases and V 6 bases, and 8 bases lay outside the gene matches. The CDR3 protein is CSVGTVNYYEQYF. The CDR3 nucleotides are TGCAGCGTAGGGACAGTCAACTACTACGAGCAGTACTTC.

This clonotype was counted a few times. The chain carries TRBV7-2 and TRBJ2-1; unclear D gene. Germline loops: CDR1 SGHTA, CDR2 FQGNSA. The CDR3 runs to 14 residues. V was cut by 3 bases and J by 6 bases, with 12 bases left in between. The CDR3 reads CASSFGRTANEQFF. CDR3 nucleotide sequence: TGTGCCAGCAGCTTTGGTCGAACAGCCAATGAGCAGTTCTTC.

The V call is TRBV11-2, the J call TRBJ2-2; D may be TRBD1 (5 bases). This CDR3 has 16 residues. The V end lost 6 bases, the J end lost 5 bases, and 19 bases lay between the germline ends. Per germline, CDR1 SGHAT and CDR2 FQNNGV. CDR3 DNA sequence: TGTGCCAGCAGGCCGATTAGGGGTCTTAGGACCGGGGAGCTGTTTTTT. Translation: CASRPIRGLRTGELFF. The complete variable domain, with remaining parts taken from reference TRBV11-2 and TRBJ2-2, reads EAGVAQSPRYKIIEKRQSVAFWCNPISGHATLYWYQQILGQGPKLLIQFQNNGVVDDSQLPKDRFSAERLKGVDSTLKIQPAKLEDSAVYLCASRPIRGLRTGELFFGEGSRLTVL.

This clonotype was seen at least ten times. The chain uses TRBV10-2 and TRBJ2-7, with 8 bases fitting TRBD2. V lost 4 bases and J lost 2; bases outside the gene matches: 7. The CDR3 is 15 residues long. Germline assignment: CDR1 WSHSY and CDR2 SAAADI. The CDR3 DNA reads TGCGCCAGCAGTGTTGGCCTAGCGGGCACCTACGAGCAGTACTTC. Translating it yields CASSVGLAGTYEQYF.

As regards this clonotype: This may stem from a read error, because a much larger clone lies one nucleotide away. The V gene is TRBV5-1, the J gene TRBJ2-5, with 8 nucleotides matching TRBD2. Per the germline V gene, CDR1 is SGHRS and CDR2 is YFSETQ. The CDR3 covers 14 residues. V shed 4 bases, J shed 7 bases, and the junction held 9 bases outside the gene matches. CDR3 coding DNA: TGCGCCAGCAGCCTTGCAGCGGGAGAGGTGACCCAGTACTTC. Translating gives CASSLAAGEVTQYF.

The chain links TRBV6-1 to TRBJ1-2; D perhaps matches TRBD1 (5 bases). The length of the CDR3 is 14 residues. The V gene lost 6 bases and the J gene lost 2 bases, with 13 bases spanning the gap. Germline CDR1 MNHNS, CDR2 SASEGT. The CDR3 bases are TGTGCCAGCAGGGGGGTGGCAAACAACTATGGCTACACCTTC. This gives the protein CASRGVANNYGYTF.

The gene calls are TRBV7-9 and TRBJ1-2; a weak D match, TRBD1 (6 bases). V lost 11 bases and J 5 bases, leaving 27 bases between the germline ends. Germline CDR1 and CDR2: SEHNR and FQNEAQ (reference sequence). This CDR3 contains 16 residues. CDR3 coding DNA: TGTGCCTGGAGTCGCGACAGGTCCAAGGGTCATTATGGCTACACCTTC. This codes for CAWSRDRSKGHYGYTF.

The chain couples TRBV2 to TRBJ1-6, with D perhaps matching TRBD1 (6 bases). V lost 2 bases and J lost 12, with 14 bases in between. Germline CDR1 and CDR2: SNHLY and FYNNEI. This CDR3 is 14 amino acids long. The DNA for the CDR3 is TGTGCCAGCAGTGAATCGGGGGCCTTTAGACCCCTCCACTTT. It yields the protein CASSESGAFRPLHF.

This clonotype was counted at least ten times. The chain employs TRBV7-9 and TRBJ2-7; D possibly corresponds to TRBD2 (5 bases). Trimming took off 3 bases at V and 2 bases at J, with 14 bases between the two ends. CDR1 is SEHNR, CDR2 FQNEAQ, per germline (reference sequence). The CDR3 is 15 residues long. DNA of the CDR3: TGTGCCAGCAGCTTGAGTTTCGAGGGTACCTACGAGCAGTACTTC. Amino acids: CASSLSFEGTYEQYF.

Details on this clonotype: The conserved closing phenylalanine or tryptophan is absent in this CDR3, likely reflecting a read error. This chain joins TRBV29-1 and TRBJ1-2; D not resolved. This CDR3 has 12 residues. Germline loops: CDR1 SQVTM, CDR2 ANQGSEA. V shed 6 bases and J shed 8 bases, with 16 bases lying between them. CDR3: CSVRTAKSGYTL. For the CDR3, the DNA is TGCAGCGTGCGGACGGCGAAATCGGGCTACACCCTC.

V gene TRBV28 combines with J gene TRBJ2-5; D is unresolved. This CDR3 region has 15 residues. Per germline, CDR1 MDHEN and CDR2 SYDVKM. Trimming took off 1 base at V and 5 bases at J, with 14 bases between the two ends. The CDR3 reads CASSLSTGSGETQYF. Written as DNA, the CDR3 is TGTGCCAGCAGTTTATCCACCGGGTCCGGCGAGACCCAGTACTTC. The full variable domain, completed using reference TRBV28 and TRBJ2-5, is DVKVTQSSRYLVKRTGEKVFLECVQDMDHENMFWYRQDPGLGLRLIYFSYDVKMKEKGDIPEGYSVSREKKERFSLILESASTNQTSMYLCASSLSTGSGETQYFGPGTRLLVL.

The chain links TRBV10-3 to TRBJ1-3; 7 bases fit TRBD1. The CDR3 totals 13 residues. Germline V gene lookup returns CDR1 ENHRY and CDR2 SYGVKD. The CDR3 DNA is TGTGCTAGAATAGACAGGGCTGGAAACACCATATATTTT. This gives the protein CARIDRAGNTIYF.

CDR3 coding DNA: TGTGCCAGCAGACCCGGGACAGGGGGCTTTGGCTACACCTTC. Its protein product is CASRPGTGGFGYTF. V and J are TRBV6-5 and TRBJ1-2, with TRBD1 identical over 12 bases. The J segment lost 7 bases and the V segment lost 6 bases, leaving 6 bases of the junction unmatched. The CDR3 runs to 14 residues. Germline V CDR1 and CDR2: MNHEY, SVGAGI.

This rearrangement joins TRBV13 to TRBJ1-3; perhaps TRBD1 as D (5 bases). The ends were cut back, 6 bases at V and 1 base at J, with 10 bases in the middle. Germline-derived CDR1 and CDR2 are PRHDT and FYEKMQ (reference sequence). The CDR3 loop spans 14 amino acids. The CDR3 DNA reads as TGTGCCAGCAGTTTATACAGGTCTGGAAACACCATATATTTT. Protein sequence: CASSLYRSGNTIYF. The variable domain in full, with the rest retrieved from reference TRBV13 and TRBJ1-3, is AAGVIQSPRHLIKEKRETATLKCYPIPRHDTVYWYQQGPGQDPQFLISFYEKMQSDKGSIPDRFSAQQFSDYHSELNMSSLELGDSALYFCASSLYRSGNTIYFGEGSWLTVV.

The V and J genes are TRBV7-9 and TRBJ2-7, with 9 bases lining up with TRBD2. Germline CDR1 reads SEHNR; CDR2 reads FQNEAQ (reference sequence). CDR3 length equals 13 residues. CDR3 DNA: TGTGCTCCGCGACTAGCGGAACCCTACGAGCAGTACTTC. It encodes CAPRLAEPYEQYF.